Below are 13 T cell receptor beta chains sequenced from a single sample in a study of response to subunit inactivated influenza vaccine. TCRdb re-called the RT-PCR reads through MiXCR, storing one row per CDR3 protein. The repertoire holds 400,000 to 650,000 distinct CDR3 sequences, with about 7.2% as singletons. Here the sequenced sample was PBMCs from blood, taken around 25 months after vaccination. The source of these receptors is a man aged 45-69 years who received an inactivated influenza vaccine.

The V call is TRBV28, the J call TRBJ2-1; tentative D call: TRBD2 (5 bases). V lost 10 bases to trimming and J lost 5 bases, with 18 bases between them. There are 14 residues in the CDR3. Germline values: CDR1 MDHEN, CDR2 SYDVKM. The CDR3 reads CAIRVESGNNEQFF. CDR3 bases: TGTGCCATTAGAGTAGAGAGCGGAAACAATGAGCAGTTCTTC.

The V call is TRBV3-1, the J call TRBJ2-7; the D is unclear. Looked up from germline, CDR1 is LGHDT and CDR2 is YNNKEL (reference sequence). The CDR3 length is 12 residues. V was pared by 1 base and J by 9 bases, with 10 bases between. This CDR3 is CASSQGKRGQYF. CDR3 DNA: TGTGCCAGCAGCCAAGGAAAACGCGGGCAGTACTTC.

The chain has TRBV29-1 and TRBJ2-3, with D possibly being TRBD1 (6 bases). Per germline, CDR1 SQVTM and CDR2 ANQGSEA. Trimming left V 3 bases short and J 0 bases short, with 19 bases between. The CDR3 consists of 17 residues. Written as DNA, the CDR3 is TGCAGCGTTGACCTTTATCAGCAGGGGATTAGCACAGATACGCAGTATTTT. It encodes CSVDLYQQGISTDTQYF.

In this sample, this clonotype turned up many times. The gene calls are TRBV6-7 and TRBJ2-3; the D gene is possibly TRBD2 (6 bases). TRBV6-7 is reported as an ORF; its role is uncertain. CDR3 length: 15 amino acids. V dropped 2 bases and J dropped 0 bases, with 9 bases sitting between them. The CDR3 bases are TGTGCCAGCAGTTACGCTGGGGGGAGCACAGATACGCAGTATTTT. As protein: CASSYAGGSTDTQYF.

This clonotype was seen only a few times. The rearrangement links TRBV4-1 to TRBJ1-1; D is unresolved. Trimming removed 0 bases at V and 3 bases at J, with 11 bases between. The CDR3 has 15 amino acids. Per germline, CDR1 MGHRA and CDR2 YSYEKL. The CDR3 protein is CASSQDYNRDTEAFF. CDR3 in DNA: TGCGCCAGCAGCCAAGATTATAACCGGGACACTGAAGCTTTCTTT.

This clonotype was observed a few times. Here the CDR3 reads CSARSEVAGHYEQYF. In DNA, the CDR3 is TGCAGTGCTAGATCGGAGGTAGCGGGACACTACGAGCAGTACTTC. The chain is built from TRBV20-1 and TRBJ2-7, with 8 bases identical to TRBD2. The germline V gene encodes CDR1 DFQATT and CDR2 SNEGSKA (reference sequence). Trimming removed 2 bases from V and 3 bases from J; junction bases left unmatched: 9. The CDR3 sequence is 15 residues long.

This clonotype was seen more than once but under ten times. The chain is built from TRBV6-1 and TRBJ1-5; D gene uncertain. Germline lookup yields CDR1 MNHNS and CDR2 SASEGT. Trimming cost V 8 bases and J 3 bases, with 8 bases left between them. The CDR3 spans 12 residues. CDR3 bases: TGTGCCAGCGCCGACATCAATCAGCCCCAGCATTTT. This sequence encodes CASADINQPQHF.

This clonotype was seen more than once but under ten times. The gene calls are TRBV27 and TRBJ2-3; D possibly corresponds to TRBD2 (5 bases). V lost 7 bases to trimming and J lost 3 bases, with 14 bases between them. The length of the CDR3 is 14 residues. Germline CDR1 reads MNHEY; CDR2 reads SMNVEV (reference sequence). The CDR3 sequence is CASNPSRYTDTQYF. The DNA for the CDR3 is TGTGCCAGCAACCCTAGCCGGTATACAGATACGCAGTATTTT.

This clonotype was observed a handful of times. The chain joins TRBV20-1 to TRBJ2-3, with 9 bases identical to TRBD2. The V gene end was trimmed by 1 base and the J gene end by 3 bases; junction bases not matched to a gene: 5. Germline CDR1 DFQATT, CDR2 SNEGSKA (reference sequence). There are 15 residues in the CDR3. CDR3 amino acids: CSARVPSGMTDTQYF. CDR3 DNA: TGCAGTGCTAGAGTTCCTAGCGGGATGACAGATACGCAGTATTTT.

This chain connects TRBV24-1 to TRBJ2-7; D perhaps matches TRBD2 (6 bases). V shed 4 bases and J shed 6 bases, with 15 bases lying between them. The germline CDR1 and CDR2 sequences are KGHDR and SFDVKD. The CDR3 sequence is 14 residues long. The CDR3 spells CATSDLEGGREQYF. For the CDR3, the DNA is TGTGCCACCAGTGACCTGGAGGGCGGACGCGAGCAGTACTTC.

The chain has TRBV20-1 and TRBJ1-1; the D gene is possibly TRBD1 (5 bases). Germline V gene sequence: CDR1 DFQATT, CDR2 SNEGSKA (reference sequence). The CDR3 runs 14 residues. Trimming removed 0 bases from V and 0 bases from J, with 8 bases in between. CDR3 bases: TGCAGTGCTAGAGATGGACAAGTGAACACTGAAGCTTTCTTT. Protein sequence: CSARDGQVNTEAFF.

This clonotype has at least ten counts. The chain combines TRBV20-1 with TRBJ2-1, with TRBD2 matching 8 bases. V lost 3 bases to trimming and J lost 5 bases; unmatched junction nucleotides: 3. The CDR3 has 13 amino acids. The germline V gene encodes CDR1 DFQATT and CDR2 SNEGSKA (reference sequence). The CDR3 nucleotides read TGCAGTGCTAGTGGACTAGCTAACAATGAGCAGTTCTTC. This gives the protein CSASGLANNEQFF.

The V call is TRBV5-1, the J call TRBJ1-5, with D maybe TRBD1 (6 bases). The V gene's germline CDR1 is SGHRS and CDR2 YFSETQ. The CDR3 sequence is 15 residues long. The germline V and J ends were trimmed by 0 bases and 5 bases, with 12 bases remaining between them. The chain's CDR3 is CASSLGGASYQPQHF. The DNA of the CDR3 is TGCGCCAGCAGCTTGGGGGGGGCCTCCTATCAGCCCCAGCATTTT.